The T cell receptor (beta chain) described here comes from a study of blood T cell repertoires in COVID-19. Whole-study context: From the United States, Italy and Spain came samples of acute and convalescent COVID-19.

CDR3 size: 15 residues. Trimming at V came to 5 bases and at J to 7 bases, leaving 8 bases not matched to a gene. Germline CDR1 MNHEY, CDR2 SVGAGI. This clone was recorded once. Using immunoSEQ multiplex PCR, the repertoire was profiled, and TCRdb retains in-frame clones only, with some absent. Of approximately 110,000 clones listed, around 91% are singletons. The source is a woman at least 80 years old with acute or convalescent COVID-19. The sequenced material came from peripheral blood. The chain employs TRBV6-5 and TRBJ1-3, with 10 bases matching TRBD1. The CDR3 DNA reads TGTGCCAGCAGTCCAGACAGGGGGCCTTGGAACACCATATATTTT. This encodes CASSPDRGPWNTIYF.